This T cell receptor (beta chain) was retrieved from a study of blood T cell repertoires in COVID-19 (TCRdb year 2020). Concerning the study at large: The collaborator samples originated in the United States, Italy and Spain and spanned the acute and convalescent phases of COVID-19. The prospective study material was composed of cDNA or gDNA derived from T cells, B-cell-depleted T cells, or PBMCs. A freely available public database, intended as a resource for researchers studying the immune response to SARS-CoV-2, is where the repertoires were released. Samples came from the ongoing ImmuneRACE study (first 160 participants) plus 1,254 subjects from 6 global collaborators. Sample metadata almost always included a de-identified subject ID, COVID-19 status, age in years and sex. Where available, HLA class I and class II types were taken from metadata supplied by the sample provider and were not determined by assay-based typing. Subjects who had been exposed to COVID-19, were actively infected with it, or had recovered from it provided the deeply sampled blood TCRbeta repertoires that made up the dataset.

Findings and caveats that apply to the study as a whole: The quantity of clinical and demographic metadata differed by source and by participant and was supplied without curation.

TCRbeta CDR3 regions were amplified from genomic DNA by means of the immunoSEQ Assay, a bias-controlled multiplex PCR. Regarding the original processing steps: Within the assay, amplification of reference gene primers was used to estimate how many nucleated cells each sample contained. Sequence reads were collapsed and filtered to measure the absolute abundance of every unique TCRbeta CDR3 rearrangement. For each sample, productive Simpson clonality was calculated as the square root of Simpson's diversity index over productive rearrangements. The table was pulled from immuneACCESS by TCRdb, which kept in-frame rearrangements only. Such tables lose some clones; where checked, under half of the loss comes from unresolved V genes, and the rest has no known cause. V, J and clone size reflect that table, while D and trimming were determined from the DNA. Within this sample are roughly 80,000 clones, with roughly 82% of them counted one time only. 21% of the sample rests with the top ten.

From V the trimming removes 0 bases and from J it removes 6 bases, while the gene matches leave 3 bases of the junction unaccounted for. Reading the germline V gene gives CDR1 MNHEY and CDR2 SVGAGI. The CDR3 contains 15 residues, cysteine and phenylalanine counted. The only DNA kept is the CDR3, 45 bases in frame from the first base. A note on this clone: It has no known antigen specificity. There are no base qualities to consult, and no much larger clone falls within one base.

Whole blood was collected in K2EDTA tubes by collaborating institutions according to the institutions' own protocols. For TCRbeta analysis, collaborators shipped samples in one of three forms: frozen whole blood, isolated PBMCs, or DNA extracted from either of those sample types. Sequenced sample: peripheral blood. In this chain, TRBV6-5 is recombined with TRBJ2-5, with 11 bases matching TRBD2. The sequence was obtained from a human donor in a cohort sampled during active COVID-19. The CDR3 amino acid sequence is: CASSYSPSGGQTQYF. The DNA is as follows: TGTGCCAGCAGTTACTCCCCTAGCGGGGGGCAGACCCAGTACTTC.